The sample holds a few counts of the clone carrying this T cell receptor beta chain. Antigen: not known. A second PCR, run for 7 to 11 cycles, used a sample-barcoded 5' primer plus a J-beta primer mix. TCRdb re-called the 5' RACE reads with MiXCR, one entry per CDR3 protein. The sample yields 1 million or so distinct CDR3 sequences, roughly 24% seen once. Germline-derived CDR1 and CDR2 are DFQATT and SNEGSKA (reference sequence). The J segment lost 4 bases and the V segment lost 4 bases, leaving 12 bases of the junction unmatched. The CDR3 consists of 15 residues. The data are from a study of blood T cells in healthy people across ages. Overall study findings and caveats: Per million T cells, TCR beta diversity dropped about linearly as age rose.

The authors extracted at least 5.5 micrograms of total RNA per sample. These same records also appear under a second study, on T cells of mothers and their children. From that report: Samples were obtained from three healthy Caucasian mothers and their six children.

Sequenced material: blood. The clonotype was recovered from a girl between 2 and 10 years old in good health. This chain links TRBV20-1 with TRBJ1-2; TRBD1 aligns across 7 bases. CDR3 DNA sequence: TGCAGTGCTAATTCGGGACAGTCCGGTTTCTATGGCTACACCTTC. This gives the protein CSANSGQSGFYGYTF.